Given below is one T cell receptor (beta chain) in context. What it binds is not known. The entry originates in a study of shared clonotypes between healthy human individuals. Overall study: CD4 naive cells filled three plates per donor, CD4 memory three, CD8 naive two and CD8 memory one. Regarding the study as a whole: Generation probabilities of non-shared clonotypes were lower (relative to those shared by all four donors).

Libraries were prepared by immunoSEQ multiplex PCR; TCRdb keeps only in-frame clonotypes and omits some of them. Of nearly 1 million clones listed, over 60% are singletons. CDR3 size: 15 residues. Germline values: CDR1 WNHNN, CDR2 SYGVQD (reference sequence). The V gene end was trimmed by 0 bases and the J gene end by 9 bases; junction bases not matched to a gene: 6. The clonotype originates from a man between 18 and 29 years old in good health. The V and J genes are TRBV10-1 and TRBJ2-7; the match to TRBD1 covers 12 bases. Sequencing was carried out using memory CD4+ T cells sorted from blood. The subset denotes: CD45RA-negative fraction. The CDR3 DNA reads TGCGCCAGCAGTGAGTCCGGGACAGGGGGCGGGGTGCAGTACTTC. Encoded protein: CASSESGTGGGVQYF.